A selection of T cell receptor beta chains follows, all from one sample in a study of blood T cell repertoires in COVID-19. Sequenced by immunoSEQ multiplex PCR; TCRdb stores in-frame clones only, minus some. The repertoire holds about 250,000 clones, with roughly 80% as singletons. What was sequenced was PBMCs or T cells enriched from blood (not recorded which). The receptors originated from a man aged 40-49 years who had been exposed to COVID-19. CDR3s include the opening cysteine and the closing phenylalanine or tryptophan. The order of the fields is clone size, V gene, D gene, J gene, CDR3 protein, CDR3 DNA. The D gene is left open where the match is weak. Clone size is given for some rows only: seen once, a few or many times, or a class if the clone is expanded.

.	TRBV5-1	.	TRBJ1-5	CASADQAGTHTGQPQHF	TGCGCCAGCGCAGATCAAGCCGGGACCCACACAGGGCAGCCCCAGCATTTT
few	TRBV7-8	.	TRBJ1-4	CASSITGVWEKLFF	TGTGCCAGCAGCATCACGGGGGTTTGGGAAAAACTGTTTTTT
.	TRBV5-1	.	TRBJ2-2	CASSLTYLNTGELFF	TGCGCCAGCAGCTTGACTTATCTGAACACCGGGGAGCTGTTTTTT
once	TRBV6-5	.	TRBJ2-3	CASSNSWASTDTQYF	TGTGCCAGCAGTAACTCATGGGCTAGCACAGATACGCAGTATTTT
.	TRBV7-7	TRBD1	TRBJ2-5	CASSLRQGQETQYF	TGTGCTAGCAGCCTGCGACAGGGTCAAGAGACCCAGTACTTC
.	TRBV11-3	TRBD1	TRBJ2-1	CASSLGQGFLNEQFF	TGTGCCAGCAGCTTAGGACAGGGTTTTCTCAATGAGCAGTTCTTC
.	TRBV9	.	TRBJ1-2	CASSVGSGYTF	TGTGCCAGCAGCGTAGGGAGTGGCTACACCTTC
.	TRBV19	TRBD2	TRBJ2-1	CASSQLAGDHEQFF	TGTGCCAGTAGTCAACTAGCGGGAGATCATGAGCAGTTCTTC
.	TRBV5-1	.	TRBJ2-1	CASSLERSYNEQFF	TGCGCCAGCAGCTTGGAGCGCTCCTACAATGAGCAGTTCTTC
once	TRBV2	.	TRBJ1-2	CASSDRDTLYTF	TGTGCCAGCAGTGATAGGGACACTCTTTACACCTTC
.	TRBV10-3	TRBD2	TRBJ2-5	CAARPGLAGPETQYF	TGTGCCGCCCGTCCGGGACTAGCGGGACCGGAGACCCAGTACTTC
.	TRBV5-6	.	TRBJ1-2	CASSWEPGDYGYTF	TGTGCCAGCAGCTGGGAACCAGGGGACTATGGCTACACCTTC
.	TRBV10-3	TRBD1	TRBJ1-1	CAISRGTGPNTEAFF	TGTGCCATCAGCCGGGGGACAGGGCCTAACACTGAAGCTTTCTTT
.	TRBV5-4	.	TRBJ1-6	CASSPFGQTYNSPLHF	TGTGCCAGCAGCCCGTTCGGACAGACCTATAATTCACCCCTCCACTTT
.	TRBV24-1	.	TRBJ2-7	CATRGPTYEQYF	TGTGCCACCCGGGGTCCTACATACGAGCAGTACTTC
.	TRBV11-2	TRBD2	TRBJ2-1	CASSLGAGGFNEQFF	TGTGCCAGCAGCTTAGGAGCGGGAGGCTTTAATGAGCAGTTCTTC
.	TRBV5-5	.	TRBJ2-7	CASSPPPGSSYEQYF	TGTGCCAGCAGCCCACCCCCGGGGAGCTCCTACGAGCAGTACTTC
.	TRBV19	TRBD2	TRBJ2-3	CASSLGRVSTDTQYF	TGTGCCAGTAGTCTCGGGAGGGTCAGCACAGATACGCAGTATTTT
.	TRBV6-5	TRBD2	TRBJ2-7	CASRRETSGRQKQYF	TGTGCCAGTCGGCGGGAGACTAGCGGGAGACAAAAGCAGTACTTC
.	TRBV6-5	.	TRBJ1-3	CASTKQGNTIYF	TGTGCCAGCACCAAACAGGGCAACACCATATATTTT
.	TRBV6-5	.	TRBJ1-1	CASWTGAQAFF	TGTGCCAGTTGGACGGGAGCCCAGGCTTTCTTT
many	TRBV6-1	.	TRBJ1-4	CASSEFRGTNEKLFF	TGTGCCAGCAGTGAATTTAGGGGGACTAATGAAAAACTGTTTTTT
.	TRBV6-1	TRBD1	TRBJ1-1	CASSAGQGFKTEAFF	TGTGCCAGCAGTGCAGGACAGGGGTTTAAGACTGAAGCTTTCTTT
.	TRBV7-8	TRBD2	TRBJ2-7	CASSLAWAGAYEQYF	TGTGCCAGCAGCTTAGCGTGGGCGGGAGCCTACGAGCAGTACTTC
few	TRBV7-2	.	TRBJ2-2	CASSLRSAGELFF	TGTGCCAGCAGCCTAAGAAGCGCCGGGGAGCTGTTTTTT
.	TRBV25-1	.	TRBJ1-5	CASSESGYQPQHF	TGTGCCAGCAGTGAATCAGGCTATCAGCCCCAGCATTTT
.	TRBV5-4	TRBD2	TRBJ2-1	CASSYAVSGSNEQFF	TGTGCCAGCAGTTACGCGGTAAGCGGGAGTAATGAGCAGTTCTTC
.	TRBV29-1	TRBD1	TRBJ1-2	CSVGWGQGQGENYGYTF	TGCAGCGTTGGGTGGGGCCAAGGACAGGGGGAAAACTATGGCTACACCTTC
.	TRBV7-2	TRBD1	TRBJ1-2	CASSFGDRVGYTF	TGTGCCAGCAGCTTTGGCGACAGGGTCGGCTACACCTTC
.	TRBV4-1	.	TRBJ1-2	CASSQSPGLSEGSTISF	TGCGCCAGCAGCCAGTCCCCAGGACTGAGTGAGGGTTCCACCATTAGCTTC
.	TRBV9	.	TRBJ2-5	CASSVAEETQYF	TGTGCCAGCAGCGTAGCTGAAGAGACCCAGTACTTC
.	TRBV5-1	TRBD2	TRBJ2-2	CASSLILAGSIGELFF	TGCGCCAGCAGCTTGATACTAGCGGGAAGCATCGGGGAGCTGTTTTTT
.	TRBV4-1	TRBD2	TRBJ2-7	CASSQALAGPRVYEQYF	TGCGCCAGCAGCCAGGCGTTAGCGGGACCCCGGGTCTACGAGCAGTACTTC
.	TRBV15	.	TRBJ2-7	CATSRDLISTGIAPAYEQYF	TGTGCCACCAGCAGAGATCTGATTAGCACCGGGATCGCCCCAGCCTACGAGCAGTACTTC
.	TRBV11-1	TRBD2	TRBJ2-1	CASSSRLAVGEQFF	TGTGCCAGCAGCTCTCGACTAGCGGTTGGGGAGCAGTTCTTC
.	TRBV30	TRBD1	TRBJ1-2	CAWALGQGGGYTF	TGTGCCTGGGCACTAGGACAGGGAGGTGGCTACACCTTC
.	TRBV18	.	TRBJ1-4	CASQVGTNEKLFF	TGTGCCAGCCAGGTTGGCACTAATGAAAAACTGTTTTTT
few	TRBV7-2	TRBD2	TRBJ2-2	CASSSTSGSAGELFF	TGTGCCAGCAGCTCGACTAGCGGGAGTGCCGGGGAGCTGTTTTTT
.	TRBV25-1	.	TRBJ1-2	CASSEYMGSSYGYTF	TGTGCCAGCAGTGAATATATGGGCAGCTCCTATGGCTACACCTTC
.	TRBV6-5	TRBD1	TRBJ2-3	CASSTTGVSADTQYF	TGTGCCAGCAGTACCACAGGGGTTTCCGCAGATACGCAGTATTTT
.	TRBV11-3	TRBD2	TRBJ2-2	CASSLGLQLAGVRELFF	TGTGCCAGCAGCTTAGGCCTCCAACTAGCGGGAGTTCGGGAGCTGTTTTTT
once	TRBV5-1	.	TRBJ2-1	CASYQLTGNEQFF	TGCGCCAGCTACCAACTAACAGGGAATGAGCAGTTCTTC
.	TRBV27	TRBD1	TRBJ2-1	CASGRTGEEDEQFF	TGTGCCAGCGGAAGGACAGGGGAAGAGGATGAGCAGTTCTTC